A selection of T cell receptor beta chains follows, all from one sample in a study of T cell responses to AZD1222 COVID-19 vaccine. Sequenced by immunoSEQ multiplex PCR; TCRdb stores in-frame clones only, minus some. The sample includes 40,000 to 60,000 clones, around nine tenths of them seen just once. Here the sequenced sample was peripheral blood, taken 28 days after the second AZD1222 dose. Receptors originate from an adult who received the AZD1222 COVID-19 vaccine. CDR3s include the opening cysteine and the closing phenylalanine or tryptophan. Each record gives: D gene, J gene, clone size, V gene, CDR3 protein, CDR3 DNA. A D gene is named only where the DNA matches it firmly. Size values are once, few and many counts, or a class for expanded clones, and some rows have none.

NA	TRBJ1-1	NA	TRBV6-5	CASSTGFTEAFF	TGTGCCAGCAGCACAGGGTTCACTGAAGCTTTCTTT
TRBD1	TRBJ2-2	NA	TRBV9	CASSVGTGNTGELFF	TGTGCCAGCAGCGTTGGGACAGGCAACACCGGGGAGCTGTTTTTT
TRBD1	TRBJ1-3	NA	TRBV19	CASSKRTGVNSGNTIYF	TGTGCCAGTAGTAAGAGGACAGGGGTGAACTCTGGAAACACCATATATTTT
TRBD2	TRBJ2-2	NA	TRBV4-1	CASSRQHWTSGRLVTGELFF	TGCGCCAGCAGCCGGCAGCATTGGACTAGCGGGAGATTGGTCACCGGGGAGCTGTTTTTT
NA	TRBJ1-2	NA	TRBV7-8	CASSLNRGTYGYTF	TGTGCCAGCAGCTTAAATAGGGGGACCTATGGCTACACCTTC
NA	TRBJ2-7	NA	TRBV4-1	CASARGLGINSYEQYF	TGCGCCAGCGCCCGGGGGTTGGGAATAAACTCCTACGAGCAGTACTTC
NA	TRBJ2-7	NA	TRBV29-1	CSVLGTYVEQYF	TGCAGCGTTTTGGGGACCTATGTTGAGCAGTACTTC
TRBD2	TRBJ2-3	NA	TRBV15	CATSRGGRVTDTQYF	TGTGCCACCTCACGCGGCGGGAGGGTCACAGATACGCAGTATTTT
NA	TRBJ2-1	few	TRBV7-2	CASSSTHGAQYNEQFF	TGTGCCAGCAGCTCGACACACGGAGCACAGTACAATGAGCAGTTCTTC
NA	TRBJ2-6	NA	TRBV14	CASSPGANVLTF	TGTGCCAGCAGCCCGGGGGCCAACGTCCTGACTTTC
NA	TRBJ2-7	NA	TRBV4-2	CASSQEYSGYEQYF	TGTGCCAGCAGCCAAGAGTATTCGGGATACGAGCAGTACTTC
NA	TRBJ1-5	NA	TRBV29-1	CSVGADGNNQPQHF	TGCAGCGTCGGAGCGGACGGAAACAATCAGCCCCAGCATTTT
TRBD2	TRBJ2-2	once	TRBV7-2	CASSPSPSGSRAGELFF	TGTGCCAGCAGCCCGTCCCCTAGCGGGAGTCGGGCCGGGGAGCTGTTTTTT
NA	TRBJ2-7	NA	TRBV24-1	CATSDLKYEQYF	TGTGCCACCAGTGATTTGAAGTACGAGCAGTACTTC
TRBD1	TRBJ1-6	NA	TRBV5-8	CASSRRDSYSPLHF	TGTGCCAGCAGCCGACGGGACAGCTATTCACCCCTCCACTTT
NA	TRBJ2-2	NA	TRBV27	CASSLGSVFTGELFF	TGTGCCAGCAGTTTAGGCAGTGTCTTCACCGGGGAGCTGTTTTTT
TRBD1	TRBJ1-5	NA	TRBV30	CAWSADRVQPQHF	TGTGCCTGGAGTGCGGACAGGGTTCAGCCCCAGCATTTT
NA	TRBJ2-1	NA	TRBV21-1	CASSNGQFSYNEQFF	TGTGCCAGCAGCAACGGACAATTCTCCTACAATGAGCAGTTCTTC
NA	TRBJ2-5	NA	TRBV5-1	CASSLMGVAETQYF	TGCGCCAGCAGCTTGATGGGAGTGGCGGAGACCCAGTACTTC
NA	TRBJ1-1	NA	TRBV19	CASSRWENTEAFF	TGTGCCAGTAGTAGGTGGGAGAACACTGAAGCTTTCTTT
NA	TRBJ2-7	NA	TRBV28	CASSRTSYEQYF	TGTGCCAGCAGTCGAACCAGCTACGAGCAGTACTTC
TRBD1	TRBJ1-2	NA	TRBV19	CASWDRDSYGYTF	TGTGCCAGTTGGGACAGGGATAGTTATGGCTACACCTTC
NA	TRBJ2-2	NA	TRBV3-1/TRBV3-2	CASSQRLAVSGELFF	TGTGCCAGCAGCCAACGGCTAGCTGTGTCCGGGGAGCTGTTTTTT
NA	TRBJ2-7	NA	TRBV6-6	CASSPAGVSYEQYF	TGTGCCAGCAGTCCTGCCGGGGTCTCCTACGAGCAGTACTTC
NA	TRBJ2-1	once	TRBV24-1	CATSDFNGPGEQFF	TGTGCCACCAGTGATTTCAACGGACCTGGCGAGCAGTTCTTC
NA	TRBJ2-7	NA	TRBV29-1	CSVRGGLSYEQYF	TGCAGCGTTAGGGGCGGGCTCTCCTACGAGCAGTACTTC
TRBD2	TRBJ2-4	NA	TRBV7-2	CASSLGLAGSQYF	TGTGCCAGCAGCTTAGGACTAGCGGGCTCCCAGTACTTC
NA	TRBJ2-6	NA	TRBV4-2	CASSQGFSGANVLTF	TGTGCCAGCAGCCAAGGCTTCTCTGGGGCCAACGTCCTGACTTTC
NA	TRBJ2-2	NA	TRBV19	CASSRGQMGETGELFF	TGTGCCAGTAGTCGGGGCCAGATGGGAGAGACCGGGGAGCTGTTTTTT
NA	TRBJ2-7	NA	TRBV10-3	CAISERLRGSYEQYF	TGTGCCATCAGTGAGCGGCTCCGGGGCTCCTACGAGCAGTACTTC
TRBD2	TRBJ2-1	NA	TRBV5-6	CASRPGAGGDNEQFF	TGTGCCAGCCGCCCAGGGGCGGGAGGAGACAATGAGCAGTTCTTC
TRBD1	TRBJ2-1	once	TRBV7-9	CASSSDRGYDNEQFF	TGTGCCAGCAGCTCAGACAGGGGGTACGACAATGAGCAGTTCTTC
NA	TRBJ1-1	NA	TRBV6-6	CASSYSVNTEAFF	TGTGCCAGCAGTTACTCGGTGAACACTGAAGCTTTCTTT